This TCR beta chain was sequenced in a study of cytomegalovirus exposure and HLA in healthy donors. Study-level information: A subsequent analysis stated that the 100 to 150 validation repertoires were run on the same platform as the approximately 700 first-cohort repertoires.

Measured with immunoSEQ multiplex PCR; TCRdb has only the in-frame clones, and not every one. The profile shows about 56,000 clones, around nine tenths of them singletons. This clone appeared a few times. Sequencing was carried out using PBMCs. This clonotype was obtained from a young man in good health and CMV-seronegative.

The CDR3 is CASSRVRSYEQYF. For the CDR3, the DNA is TGTGCCAGCAGTCGGGTCCGGTCCTACGAGCAGTACTTC. V gene TRBV11-2 combines with J gene TRBJ2-7; D unresolved. Germline CDR1 is SGHAT and CDR2 is FQNNGV. V was pared by 6 bases and J by 1 base, with 10 bases between. CDR3 length: 13 residues.